Sequencing of this T cell receptor beta chain was carried out in a study of blood T cell repertoires in COVID-19. Some clones are missing from TCRdb's copy, which holds only in-frame ones; the method was immunoSEQ multiplex PCR. The profile shows hundreds of thousands of clones, 70% to 90% of them singletons. Sequenced sample: PBMCs or T cells enriched from blood (not recorded which). This receptor was obtained from a woman aged 60-75 years in a cohort exposed to, infected with or recovered from COVID-19 (not recorded which).

As DNA, the CDR3 is TGTGCCCGTTCAAAGCAGGGCAGCTCCTACAATGAGCAGTTCTTC. This sequence encodes CARSKQGSSYNEQFF. This chain links TRBV6-4 with TRBJ2-1, with TRBD1 as a possible D gene (5 bases). The germline V gene encodes CDR1 MRHNA and CDR2 SNTAGT. This CDR3 region has 15 residues. V was shortened by 11 bases and J by 0 bases, with 17 bases between the two germline ends.